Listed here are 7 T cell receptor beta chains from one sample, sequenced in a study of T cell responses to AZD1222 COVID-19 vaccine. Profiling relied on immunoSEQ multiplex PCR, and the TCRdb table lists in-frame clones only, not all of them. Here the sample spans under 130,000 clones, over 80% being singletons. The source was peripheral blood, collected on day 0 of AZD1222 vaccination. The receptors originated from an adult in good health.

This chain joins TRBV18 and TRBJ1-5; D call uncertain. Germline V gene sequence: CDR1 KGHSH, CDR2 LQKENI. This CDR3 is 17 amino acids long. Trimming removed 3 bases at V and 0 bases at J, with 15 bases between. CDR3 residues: CASSPLGPSASNQPQHF. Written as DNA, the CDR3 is TGTGCCAGCTCACCCCTAGGGCCTTCGGCTAGCAATCAGCCCCAGCATTTT.

In DNA, the CDR3 is TGTGCCAGCAGCTTTCCGACGGAGGGGCCGGGTGAAAAACTGTTTTTT. Protein: CASSFPTEGPGEKLFF. V gene TRBV7-2 combines with J gene TRBJ1-4, with a weak D call TRBD1 (5 bases). Germline V lookup: CDR1 SGHTA, CDR2 FQGNSA. V lost 3 bases and J lost 7, with 18 bases in between. The CDR3 is 16 residues long. The variable domain in full, with the rest retrieved from reference TRBV7-2 and TRBJ1-4, is GAGVSQSPSNKVTEKGKDVELRCDPISGHTALYWYRQSLGQGLEFLIYFQGNSAPDKSGLPSDRFSAERTGGSVSTLTIQRTQQEDSAVYLCASSFPTEGPGEKLFFGSGTQLSVL.

CDR3 sequence (DNA): TGTGCCAGTAGTATAAACAGGGATGAGCCTACTAACTATGGCTACACCTTC. Amino acids: CASSINRDEPTNYGYTF. This chain links TRBV19 with TRBJ1-2, with a tentative D call TRBD1 (6 bases). V dropped 2 bases and J dropped 0 bases, with 16 bases sitting between them. The CDR3 is 17 amino acids. Germline loops: CDR1 LNHDA, CDR2 SQIVND (reference sequence).

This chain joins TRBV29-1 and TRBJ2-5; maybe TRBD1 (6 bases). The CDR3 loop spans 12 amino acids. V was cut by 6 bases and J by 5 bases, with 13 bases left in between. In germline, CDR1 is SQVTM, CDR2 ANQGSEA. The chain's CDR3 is CSVLQGPETQYF. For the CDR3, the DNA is TGCAGCGTCCTACAGGGACCGGAGACCCAGTACTTC.

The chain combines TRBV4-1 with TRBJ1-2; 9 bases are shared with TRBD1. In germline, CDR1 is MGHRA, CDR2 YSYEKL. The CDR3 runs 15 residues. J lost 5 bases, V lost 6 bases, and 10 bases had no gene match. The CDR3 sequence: CASRAGQGGGYGYTF. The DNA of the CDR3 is TGCGCCAGCAGAGCGGGACAGGGAGGTGGGTATGGCTACACCTTC.

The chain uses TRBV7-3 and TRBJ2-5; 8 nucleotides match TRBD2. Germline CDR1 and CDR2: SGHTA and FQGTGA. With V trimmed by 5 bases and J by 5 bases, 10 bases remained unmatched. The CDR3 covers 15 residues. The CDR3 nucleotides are TGTGCCAGCAGCCCCGGGACTAGTGGTTTGGAGACCCAGTACTTC. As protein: CASSPGTSGLETQYF.

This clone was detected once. The CDR3 is CASSIVLGGNEQFF. The DNA of the CDR3 is TGTGCCAGTAGTATAGTTTTAGGTGGTAATGAGCAGTTCTTC. The rearrangement uses TRBV19 and TRBJ2-1, with D hard to call. CDR3 length equals 14 residues. Germline-derived CDR1 and CDR2 are LNHDA and SQIVND (reference sequence). Trimming stripped 1 base from V and 7 bases from J, with 11 bases between.